A single sample is the source of the 15 T cell receptor beta chains below, sequenced in a study of OX40 agonist ivuxolimab in advanced cancers. The assay was immunoSEQ multiplex PCR, and TCRdb's table has in-frame clones only and misses some. Of over 150,000 clones in the sample, roughly 94% were seen once. The sequencing here drew on CD4+ or CD8+ T cells sorted from blood, taken in a trial of the OX40 agonist ivuxolimab. These receptor sequences come from an adult with an advanced solid tumor such as melanoma, head and neck, liver or kidney cancer.

CDR3 amino acids: CASSPLAGFYNEQFF. In DNA, the CDR3 is TGTGCCAGCAGCCCCCTAGCGGGTTTCTACAATGAGCAGTTCTTC. The genes are TRBV11-2 and TRBJ2-1; 8 positions match TRBD2. V was pared by 5 bases and J by 3 bases, with 6 bases of the junction left unmatched. Germline V gene data show CDR1 as SGHAT and CDR2 as FQNNGV. CDR3 length: 15 amino acids.

The rearrangement joins TRBV7-9 to TRBJ2-7, with D possibly being TRBD1 (5 bases). The germline gives CDR1 SEHNR, CDR2 FQNEAQ (reference sequence). The CDR3 has 14 residues. Trimming cost V 5 bases and J 4 bases, with 15 bases left between them. CDR3 loop: CASSPRGIVYEQYF. The CDR3, as DNA: TGTGCCAGCAGCCCAAGGGGTATTGTATACGAGCAGTACTTC. Looking up the rest from reference TRBV7-9 and TRBJ2-7 gives the full variable domain: DTGVSQNPRHKITKRGQNVTFRCDPISEHNRLYWYRQTLGQGPEFLTYFQNEAQLEKSRLLSDRFSAERPKGSFSTLEIQRTEQGDSAMYLCASSPRGIVYEQYFGPGTRLTVT.

The rearrangement links TRBV5-1 to TRBJ1-1, with D tentatively TRBD1 (5 bases). Germline CDR1 SGHRS, CDR2 YFSETQ. With 0 bases removed from V and 3 bases from J, the gap between germline ends came to 12 bases. The CDR3 is made up of 15 amino acids. The CDR3 here is CASSLGGGGDTEAFF. CDR3 DNA: TGCGCCAGCAGCTTGGGTGGGGGAGGCGACACTGAAGCTTTCTTT.

This chain connects TRBV19 to TRBJ2-1, with D tentatively TRBD2 (5 bases). The length of the CDR3 is 14 residues. V was trimmed by 5 bases and J by 6 bases, leaving 14 bases between them. In germline, CDR1 is LNHDA, CDR2 SQIVND (reference sequence). As DNA, the CDR3 is TGTGCCAGTAGTGGCAGGACGGCGGGCAATGAGCAGTTCTTC. This codes for CASSGRTAGNEQFF.

The V gene is TRBV7-6, the J gene TRBJ2-7; 10 nucleotides line up with TRBD1. CDR1 is SGHVS, CDR2 FNYEAQ, per germline. Germline trimming cut 2 bases from V and 4 bases from J; bases unmatched to any gene: 2. The length of the CDR3 is 14 residues. CDR3 coding DNA: TGTGCCAGCAGCTTAAGGGGACAGGGGTACGAGCAGTACTTC. Its translation is CASSLRGQGYEQYF. Looking up the rest from reference TRBV7-6 and TRBJ2-7 gives the full variable domain: GAGVSQSPRYKVTKRGQDVALRCDPISGHVSLYWYRQALGQGPEFLTYFNYEAQQDKSGLPNDRFSAERPEGSISTLTIQRTEQRDSAMYRCASSLRGQGYEQYFGPGTRLTVT.

The chain is built from TRBV5-1 and TRBJ2-3; tentatively, D is TRBD1 or TRBD2 (5 bases each). In germline, CDR1 is SGHRS, CDR2 YFSETQ. Trimming shortened V by 0 bases and J by 4 bases, and 15 bases separated the two germline ends. The CDR3 sequence is 16 residues long. The CDR3 reads CASSLGGKPGADTQYF. The CDR3 DNA sequence: TGCGCCAGCAGCTTGGGGGGGAAACCCGGGGCAGATACGCAGTATTTT.

V and J are TRBV7-2 and TRBJ2-3; 12 bases are a match to TRBD2. Trimming took 5 bases from V and 3 from J; bases not matched to a gene: 6. The germline V gene encodes CDR1 SGHTA and CDR2 FQGNSA. The CDR3 spans 16 residues. Written as DNA, the CDR3 is TGTGCCAGCAGCAGACTAGCGGGAGTTCGTACAGATACGCAGTATTTT. It translates to CASSRLAGVRTDTQYF.

The rearrangement links TRBV5-5 to TRBJ2-2; D unclear. Germline V gene sequence: CDR1 SGHKS, CDR2 YYEKEE (reference sequence). The CDR3 has 13 amino acids. V was shortened by 0 bases and J by 4 bases, with 4 bases between the two germline ends. The CDR3: CASSLGPTGELFF. In nucleotides, the CDR3 is TGTGCCAGCAGCTTGGGGCCCACCGGGGAGCTGTTTTTT. Full variable domain (missing parts from reference TRBV5-5 and TRBJ2-2): DAGVTQSPTHLIKTRGQQVTLRCSPISGHKSVSWYQQVLGQGPQFIFQYYEKEERGRGNFPDRFSARQFPNYSSELNVNALLLGDSALYLCASSLGPTGELFFGEGSRLTVL.

This sequence joins TRBV7-3 and TRBJ2-1; 8 nucleotides agree with TRBD2. The CDR3 has 18 amino acids. CDR1 is SGHTA and CDR2 is FQGTGA in the germline V gene. The V segment lost 5 bases and the J segment 4 bases; nucleotides outside the gene matches: 16. The CDR3 sequence: CASSRGWTSSGTYNEQFF. The CDR3 DNA reads as TGTGCCAGCAGCCGCGGATGGACTAGCTCCGGGACTTACAATGAGCAGTTCTTC.

CDR3 nucleotides: TGTGCCAGCAGACTAATGGGGGACAGGGCTGGCTATGAGCAGTTCTTC. It is translated as CASRLMGDRAGYEQFF. This rearrangement joins TRBV27 to TRBJ2-1, with 9 bases aligning to TRBD1. The CDR3 contains 16 residues. Germline assignment: CDR1 MNHEY and CDR2 SMNVEV (reference sequence). V lost 6 bases, J lost 8 bases, and 14 bases stayed unmatched.

The sample holds one count of this clone. CDR3 bases: TGTGCCAGCAGTCAAGGGACAGGGGGATACAATGAGCAGTTCTTC. Protein product: CASSQGTGGYNEQFF. The chain combines TRBV7-3 with TRBJ2-1; 11 bases are shared with TRBD1. CDR3 length equals 15 residues. V lost 6 bases to trimming and J lost 4 bases; unmatched junction nucleotides: 5. Germline V gene lookup returns CDR1 SGHTA and CDR2 FQGTGA.

CDR3 in amino acids: CSVDGQGIGELFF. As DNA, the CDR3 is TGCAGCGTTGATGGACAGGGCATCGGGGAGCTGTTTTTT. The rearrangement uses TRBV29-1 and TRBJ2-2; 8 bases align to TRBD1. This CDR3 is 13 amino acids long. Germline loops: CDR1 SQVTM, CDR2 ANQGSEA. V shed 3 bases, J shed 7 bases, and the junction held 4 bases outside the gene matches.

The genes are TRBV2 and TRBJ1-5; 7 bases match TRBD1. CDR1 SNHLY and CDR2 FYNNEI come from the germline V gene. CDR3 length equals 14 residues. The trim removed 6 bases at V and 8 bases at J, leaving 10 bases unmatched. CDR3 nucleotides: TGTGCCAGCAGCGTCGACAGGGCCCAAGAGCCCCAGCATTTT. It translates to CASSVDRAQEPQHF.

The table lists this clone with a count of one. The chain couples TRBV7-2 to TRBJ1-5, with a tentative D call TRBD1 (5 bases). The CDR3 consists of 13 residues. Germline CDR1 reads SGHTA; CDR2 reads FQGNSA. The ends were cut back, 3 bases at V and 5 bases at J, with 8 bases in the middle. CDR3 in DNA: TGTGCCAGCAGCTTGGGGCAAGATCAGCCCCAGCATTTT. Its protein product is CASSLGQDQPQHF.

This chain connects TRBV5-1 to TRBJ1-2; 8 positions agree with TRBD1. V gave up 4 bases and J gave up 0 bases; unmatched junction bases: 11. This CDR3 contains 17 residues. Germline V gene lookup returns CDR1 SGHRS and CDR2 YFSETQ. DNA for the CDR3: TGCGCCAGCAGCCCCGACAGGGGTCGAGGAGCTAACTATGGCTACACCTTC. It yields the protein CASSPDRGRGANYGYTF.